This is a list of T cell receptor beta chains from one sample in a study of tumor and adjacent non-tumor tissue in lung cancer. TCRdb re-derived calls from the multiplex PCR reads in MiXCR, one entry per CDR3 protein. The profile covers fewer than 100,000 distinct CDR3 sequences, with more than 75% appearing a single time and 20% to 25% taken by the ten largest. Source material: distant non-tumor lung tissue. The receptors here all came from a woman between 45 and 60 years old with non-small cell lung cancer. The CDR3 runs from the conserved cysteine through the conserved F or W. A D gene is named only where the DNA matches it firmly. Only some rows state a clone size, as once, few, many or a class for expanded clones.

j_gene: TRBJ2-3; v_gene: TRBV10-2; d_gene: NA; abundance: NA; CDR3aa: CASSEDSLHSDTQYF; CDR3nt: TGCGCCAGTAGTGAGGACTCGCTCCATTCAGATACGCAGTATTTT
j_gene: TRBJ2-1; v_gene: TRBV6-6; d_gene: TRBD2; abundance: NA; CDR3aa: CANSYLNHSGQYNEQFF; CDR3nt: TGTGCCAACAGTTACTTGAATCATAGCGGGCAGTACAATGAGCAGTTCTTC
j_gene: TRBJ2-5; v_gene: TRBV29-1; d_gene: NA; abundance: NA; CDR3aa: CRVVGPVRGRETQYF; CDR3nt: TGCAGGGTTGTAGGCCCAGTCCGGGGCAGGGAGACCCAGTACTTC
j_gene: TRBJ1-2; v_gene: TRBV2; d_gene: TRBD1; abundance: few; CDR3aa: CASSADREYGYAF; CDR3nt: TGTGCCAGCAGCGCCGACAGGGAATATGGCTACGCCTTC
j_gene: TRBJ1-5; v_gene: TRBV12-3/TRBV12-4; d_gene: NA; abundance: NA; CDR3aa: CVSQKRQGDGNQPRHF; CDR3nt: TGTGTCAGTCAAAAAAGGCAGGGTGATGGCAATCAGCCCCGGCATTTT
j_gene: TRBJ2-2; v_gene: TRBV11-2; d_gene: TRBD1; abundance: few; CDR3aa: CASSIEAGGTGELLF; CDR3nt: TGTGCCAGCAGCATAGAGGCAGGGGGTACCGGGGAGCTGCTTTTT
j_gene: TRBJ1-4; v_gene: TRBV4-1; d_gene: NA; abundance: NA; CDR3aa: CTSSEAGKNEKLFF; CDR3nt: TGTACCAGCAGCGAAGCCGGGAAAAATGAAAAACTGTTTTTT
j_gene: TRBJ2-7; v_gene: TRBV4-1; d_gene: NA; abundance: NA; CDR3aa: CASKQAVVGAGEQYF; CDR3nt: TGCGCCAGCAAGCAAGCTGTCGTGGGCGCGGGGGAGCAGTACTTC
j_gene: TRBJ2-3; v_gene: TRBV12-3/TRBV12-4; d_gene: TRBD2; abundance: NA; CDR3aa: CASSHRLAGTDTQYF; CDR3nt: TGTGCCAGCAGTCACCGTCTAGCGGGCACAGATACGCAGTATTTT
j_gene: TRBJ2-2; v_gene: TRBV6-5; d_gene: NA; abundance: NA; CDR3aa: CNSSYEGPHIGGELFF; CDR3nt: TGTAACAGCAGTTATGAGGGACCGCATATCGGCGGGGAGCTGTTTTTT
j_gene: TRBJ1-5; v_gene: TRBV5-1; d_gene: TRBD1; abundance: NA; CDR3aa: CASSPETGRIQPQHF; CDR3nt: TGCGCCAGCAGCCCGGAGACAGGGCGCATTCAGCCCCAGCATTTT
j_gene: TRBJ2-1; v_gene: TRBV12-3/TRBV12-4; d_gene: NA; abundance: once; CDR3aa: CASSFVGTSCVYNEHFF; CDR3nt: TGTGCCAGCAGTTTTGTCGGAACTAGCTGCGTGTACAATGAGCATTTCTTC
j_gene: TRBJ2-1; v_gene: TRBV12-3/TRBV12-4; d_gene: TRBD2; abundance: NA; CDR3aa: CVSSLEASGYNEQPF; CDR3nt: TGTGTCAGCAGTTTAGAGGCTAGCGGATACAATGAGCAGCCCTTC
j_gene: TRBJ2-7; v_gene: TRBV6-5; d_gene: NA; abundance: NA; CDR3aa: CASTYSRKVYEQYF; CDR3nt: TGTGCCAGCACTTACTCCCGGAAAGTCTACGAGCAGTACTTC
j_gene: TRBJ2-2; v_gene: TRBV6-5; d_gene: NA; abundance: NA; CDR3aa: CASSKAGAGSGELFF; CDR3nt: TGTGCCAGCAGTAAGGCAGGGGCTGGGTCCGGGGAGCTGTTTTTT
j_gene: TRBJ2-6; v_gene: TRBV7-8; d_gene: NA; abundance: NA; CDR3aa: CASSFGWTDILTF; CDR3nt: TGTGCCAGCAGCTTCGGGTGGACCGACATCCTGACTTTC
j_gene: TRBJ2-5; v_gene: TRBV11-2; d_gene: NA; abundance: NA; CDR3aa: CACSLLSWSLETQYF; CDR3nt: TGTGCCTGTAGCTTACTTAGTTGGAGTCTAGAGACCCAGTATTTC
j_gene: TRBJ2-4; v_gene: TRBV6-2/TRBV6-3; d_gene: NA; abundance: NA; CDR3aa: CARGRNIQYF; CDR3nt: TGTGCCAGGGGTAGGAACATTCAGTACTTC
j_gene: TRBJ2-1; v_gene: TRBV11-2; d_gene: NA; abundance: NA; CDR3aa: CVSILGTGSGGGINEQFF; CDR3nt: TGTGTCAGCATCTTAGGGACTGGCTCGGGTGGTGGAATCAATGAGCAGTTCTTC
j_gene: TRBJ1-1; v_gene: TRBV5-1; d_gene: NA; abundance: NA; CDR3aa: CASSLQNSLTTEAIF; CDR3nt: TGCGCCAGCAGCTTGCAGAATTCGCTGACAACTGAAGCTATCTTT
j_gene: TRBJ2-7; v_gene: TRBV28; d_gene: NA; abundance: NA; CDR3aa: CASSFLGLSVPYEQYF; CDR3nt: TGTGCCAGCAGTTTTCTCGGACTAAGCGTACCCTACGAGCAGTACTTC
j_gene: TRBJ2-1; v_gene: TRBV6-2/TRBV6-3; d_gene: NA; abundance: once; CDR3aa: CASSPGVAGINEQFF; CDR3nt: TGTGCCAGCAGCCCCGGAGTAGCTGGTATAAATGAGCAGTTCTTC
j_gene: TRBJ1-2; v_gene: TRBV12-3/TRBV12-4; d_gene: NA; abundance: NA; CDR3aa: CACSLRSSGYTF; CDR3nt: TGTGCCTGCAGTTTGCGCTCGAGTGGCTACACCTTC
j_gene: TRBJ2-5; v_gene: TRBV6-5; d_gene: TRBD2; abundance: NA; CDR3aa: CAGSYSYGREKTQYF; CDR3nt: TGTGCAGGCAGTTACTCGTATGGGAGGGAGAAGACCCAGTACTTC
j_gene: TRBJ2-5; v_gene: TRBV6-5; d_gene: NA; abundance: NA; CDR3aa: CASSYNIPGGGETQCF; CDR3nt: TGTGCCAGCAGTTATAATATCCCAGGTGGAGGGGAGACCCAGTGCTTC
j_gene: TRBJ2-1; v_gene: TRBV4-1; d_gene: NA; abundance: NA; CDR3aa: CASSPDRGRSYEQFF; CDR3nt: TGCGCCAGCAGTCCCGATCGGGGGCGCTCCTATGAGCAGTTCTTC
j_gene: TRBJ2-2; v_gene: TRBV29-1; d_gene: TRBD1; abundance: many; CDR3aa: CSVVGQGNTGELFF; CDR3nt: TGCAGCGTCGTGGGACAGGGGAACACCGGGGAGCTGTTTTTT
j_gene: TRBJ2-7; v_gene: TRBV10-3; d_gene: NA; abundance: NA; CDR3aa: CTIEEQDSYEQYF; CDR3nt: TGTACCATCGAGGAGCAGGACTCCTACGAGCAGTACTTC
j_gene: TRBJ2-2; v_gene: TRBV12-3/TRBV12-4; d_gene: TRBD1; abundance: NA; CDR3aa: CASRRQGTDELFF; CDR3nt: TGTGCCAGCAGGCGACAGGGTACCGACGAGTTGTTTTTT
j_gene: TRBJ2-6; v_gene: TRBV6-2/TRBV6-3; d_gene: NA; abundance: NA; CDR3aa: CSSSKSGANVLTF; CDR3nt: TGTTCCAGCAGTAAGTCCGGGGCCAACGTACTGACTTTC
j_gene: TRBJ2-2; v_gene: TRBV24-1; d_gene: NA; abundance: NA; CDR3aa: CATSDLPPTNTGELFF; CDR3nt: TGTGCTACCAGTGATTTGCCCCCGACGAACACCGGGGAGCTGTTTTTT
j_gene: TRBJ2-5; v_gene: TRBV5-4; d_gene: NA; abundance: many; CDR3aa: CASSSQTRRVQETQYF; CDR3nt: TGTGCCAGCAGCTCCCAGACTAGGAGGGTCCAAGAGACCCAGTACTTC
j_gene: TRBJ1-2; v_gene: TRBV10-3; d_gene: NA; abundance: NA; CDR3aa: CVISESYDYGYTF; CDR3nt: TGTGTCATCAGTGAGTCTTATGACTATGGCTACACCTTC
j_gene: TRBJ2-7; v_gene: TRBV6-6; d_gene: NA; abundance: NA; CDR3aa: CSSSKVQGDGNEQYF; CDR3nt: TGTTCCAGCAGTAAAGTACAGGGTGATGGTAACGAGCAGTACTTC
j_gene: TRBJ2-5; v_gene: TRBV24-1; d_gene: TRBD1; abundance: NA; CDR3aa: CATSELPNRGETQYF; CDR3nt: TGTGCCACCAGTGAGTTGCCAAACAGGGGCGAGACCCAGTACTTC
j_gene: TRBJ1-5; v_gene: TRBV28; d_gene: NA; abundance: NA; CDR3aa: CASSGPSVWGQPQHF; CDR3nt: TGTGCCAGCAGTGGGCCCAGTGTCTGGGGACAGCCCCAGCATTTT
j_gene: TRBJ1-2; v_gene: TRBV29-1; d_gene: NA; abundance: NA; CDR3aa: CSVEPPEEKGGKGWGYTF; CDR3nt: TGCAGCGTTGAGCCCCCCGAGGAAAAAGGGGGGAAAGGATGGGGCTACACCTTC
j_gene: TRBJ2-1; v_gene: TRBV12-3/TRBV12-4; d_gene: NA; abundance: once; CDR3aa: CVSSLGPGDEQFF; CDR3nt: TGTGTCAGCAGCCTAGGGCCCGGGGATGAGCAGTTCTTC
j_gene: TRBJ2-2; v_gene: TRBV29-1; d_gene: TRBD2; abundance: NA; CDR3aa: CSVTTSGGEGTGELFF; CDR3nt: TGCAGCGTGACGACTAGCGGGGGGGAAGGCACTGGGGAGCTGTTTTTT
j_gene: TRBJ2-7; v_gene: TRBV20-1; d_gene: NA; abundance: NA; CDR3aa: CNARDSRDLYEQYF; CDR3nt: TGCAATGCTAGAGATTCACGGGATCTGTACGAGCAGTACTTC
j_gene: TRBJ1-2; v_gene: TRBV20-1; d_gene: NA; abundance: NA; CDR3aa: CSARDTQVGGYTF; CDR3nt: TGCAGTGCTAGAGATACCCAGGTGGGCGGCTACACCTTC
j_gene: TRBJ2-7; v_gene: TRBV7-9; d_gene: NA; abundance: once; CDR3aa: CPSSPRGYEQYF; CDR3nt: TGTCCCAGTAGCCCTAGGGGCTACGAGCAGTACTTC
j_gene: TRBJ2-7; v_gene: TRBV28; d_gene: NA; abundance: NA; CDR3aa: CASSLLGSVTEGYEQYF; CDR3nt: TGTGCGAGCAGTTTATTAGGGAGCGTGACAGAGGGATACGAGCAGTACTTC
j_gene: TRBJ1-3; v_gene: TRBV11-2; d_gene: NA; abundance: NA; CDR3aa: CPSSASMNSGNTIYF; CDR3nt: TGTCCTAGCAGCGCAAGCATGAACTCTGGAAACACCATATATTTT
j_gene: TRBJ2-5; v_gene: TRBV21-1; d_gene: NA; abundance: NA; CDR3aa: CASGGETQYF; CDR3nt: TGTGCCAGCGGGGGGGAGACCCAGTACTTC
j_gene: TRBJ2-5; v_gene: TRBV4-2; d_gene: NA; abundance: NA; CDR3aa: CASSQVPRGSVGETLYF; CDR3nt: TGTGCCAGCAGCCAAGTACCTAGAGGGAGTGTAGGAGAGACCCTGTACTTC
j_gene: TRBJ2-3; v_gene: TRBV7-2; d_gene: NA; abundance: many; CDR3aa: CASSLVRGDTQYF; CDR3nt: TGTGCCAGCAGCTTAGTAAGAGGAGATACGCAGTATTTT
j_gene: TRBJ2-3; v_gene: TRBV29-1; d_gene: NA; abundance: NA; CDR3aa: CSVEADPSTDTRYF; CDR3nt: TGCAGCGTTGAAGCCGATCCTAGCACAGATACACGGTATTTT
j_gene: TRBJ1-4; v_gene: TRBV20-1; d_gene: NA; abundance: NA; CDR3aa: CSAAGTEKLFF; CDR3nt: TGCAGTGCGGCCGGGACTGAAAAACTGTTTTTT
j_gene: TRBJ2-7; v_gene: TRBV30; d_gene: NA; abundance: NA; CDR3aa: CAWSEGNHERYF; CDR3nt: TGTGCCTGGAGCGAGGGGAACCATGAGCGGTACTTC
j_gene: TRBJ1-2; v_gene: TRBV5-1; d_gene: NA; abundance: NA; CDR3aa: CASGRHSEEGYTF; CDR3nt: TGCGCCAGCGGCCGACACTCCGAAGAGGGCTACACCTTC
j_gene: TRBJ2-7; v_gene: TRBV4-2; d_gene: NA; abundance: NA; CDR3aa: CASSRGRDYEQYF; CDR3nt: TGTGCCAGTAGCCGAGGACGTGACTACGAGCAGTACTTC
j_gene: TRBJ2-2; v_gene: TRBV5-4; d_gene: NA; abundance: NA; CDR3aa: CASNQADRRSTGELFF; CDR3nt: TGTGCCAGCAACCAAGCCGACAGGAGAAGCACCGGGGAGCTCTTTTTT
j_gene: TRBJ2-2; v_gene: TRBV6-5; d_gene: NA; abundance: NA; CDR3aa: CASSPHRIPNAGELFF; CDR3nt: TGTGCCAGCAGTCCCCACAGGATCCCGAACGCCGGGGAGCTGTTTTTT
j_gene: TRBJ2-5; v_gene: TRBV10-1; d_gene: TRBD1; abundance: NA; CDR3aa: CVSSESGQGQTQYF; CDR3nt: TGCGTCAGCAGTGAGTCCGGACAGGGACAGACCCAGTATTTC
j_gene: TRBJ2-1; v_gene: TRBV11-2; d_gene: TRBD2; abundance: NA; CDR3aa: CAEGEGGPRKQFF; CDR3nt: TGTGCCGAAGGTGAGGGAGGGCCGCGAAAGCAGTTCTTC
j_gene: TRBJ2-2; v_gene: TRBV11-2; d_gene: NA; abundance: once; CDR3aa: CVSSFENTGGRFF; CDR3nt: TGTGTCAGCAGCTTCGAGAACACCGGGGGGCGGTTCTTT
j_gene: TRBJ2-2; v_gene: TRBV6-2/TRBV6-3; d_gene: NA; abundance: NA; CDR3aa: CASRASSHTGEPFF; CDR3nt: TGTGCCAGCAGGGCCTCATCCCACACCGGGGAGCCGTTTTTT
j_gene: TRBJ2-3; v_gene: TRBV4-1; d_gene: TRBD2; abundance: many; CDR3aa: CASSHLDGGSTDTQYF; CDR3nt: TGCGCCAGCAGTCATTTAGACGGGGGGAGCACAGATACGCAGTATTTT